This TCR beta chain came from a study of T cell responses to AZD1222 COVID-19 vaccine. Libraries were prepared by immunoSEQ multiplex PCR; TCRdb keeps only in-frame clonotypes and omits some of them. The sample comprises roughly 100,000 clones, around 91% of which are singletons, and about 4.8% rests with the top ten. Study-level findings and limits: Donor demographics were predominantly white British with a female majority; clonal diversity may be underestimated. Seropositive AZD1222 recipients at baseline numbered only five or six. Spike was spanned by vaccine-associated CD4 TCRs, with dominance at 160-218 and 743-854.

In this sample, this clone turned up a few times. Its antigen is not identified. The CDR3 is 13 residues long. Germline V gene lookup returns CDR1 SGHAT and CDR2 FQDESV (reference sequence). V was cut by 6 bases and J by 5 bases, with 11 bases left in between. The input for sequencing was peripheral blood, taken on day 0 of AZD1222 vaccination. J is TRBJ2-1 and V is TRBV11-1; TRBD1 or TRBD2 may be the D gene (5 bases each). The receptor was isolated from an adult in good health. CDR3 sequence: CASRRGPNNEQFF. The CDR3 nucleotides read TGTGCCAGCAGACGGGGACCCAACAATGAGCAGTTCTTC.